Following are 5 T cell receptor beta chains from one sample sequenced in a study of cytomegalovirus exposure and HLA in healthy donors. The PCR made use of 60 Vbeta and 13 Jbeta primers. Profiling relied on immunoSEQ multiplex PCR, and the TCRdb table lists in-frame clones only, not all of them. The repertoire consists of over 150,000 clones, with more than 70% occurring once and the leading ten covering roughly 5.3%. The sample consisted of PBMCs. The receptors come from a woman aged 40 to 50 in good health and CMV-seropositive.

In its sample, this clone was seen once. V usage is TRBV28 and J usage is TRBJ1-2; 8 bases agree with TRBD1. This CDR3 spans 14 amino acids. V dropped 6 bases and J dropped 8; count of bases not matched to a gene: 11. Germline CDR1 is MDHEN and CDR2 is SYDVKM. The CDR3 sequence is CASSDIRGLEGYTF. In nucleotides, the CDR3 is TGTGCCAGCAGCGATATCAGGGGGCTAGAGGGCTACACCTTC.

The chain links TRBV7-9 to TRBJ1-2; no reliable D call. Germline V gene lookup returns CDR1 SEHNR and CDR2 FQNEAQ (reference sequence). The CDR3 spans 13 residues. Trimming took 1 base from V and 8 from J, leaving 11 bases between them. The chain's CDR3 is CASSLGQDLGYTF. The CDR3 DNA reads TGTGCCAGCAGCTTAGGGCAGGACTTGGGCTACACCTTC.

The chain carries TRBV11-2 and TRBJ2-5, with D perhaps TRBD2 (7 bases). This CDR3 region has 16 residues. Trimming stripped 5 bases from V and 3 bases from J, with 19 bases between. Germline values: CDR1 SGHAT, CDR2 FQNNGV. The DNA for the CDR3 is TGTGCCAGCAGCCCCACGGGGGCGGGAGTAAAAGAGACCCAGTACTTC. It codes for CASSPTGAGVKETQYF. The full variable domain, its missing parts supplied by reference TRBV11-2 and TRBJ2-5, is EAGVAQSPRYKIIEKRQSVAFWCNPISGHATLYWYQQILGQGPKLLIQFQNNGVVDDSQLPKDRFSAERLKGVDSTLKIQPAKLEDSAVYLCASSPTGAGVKETQYFGPGTRLLVL.

This sequence joins TRBV7-9 and TRBJ2-7; 13 positions agree with TRBD2. Germline loops: CDR1 SEHNR, CDR2 FQNEAQ (reference sequence). This CDR3 comprises 18 residues. Trimming took 5 bases from V and 5 from J; bases not matched to a gene: 15. In nucleotides, the CDR3 is TGTGCCAGCAGCGTTGGGACTAGCGGGGAACCATGGCGTGACGAGCAGTACTTC. This gives the protein CASSVGTSGEPWRDEQYF. Complete variable domain (other parts from reference TRBV7-9 and TRBJ2-7): DTGVSQNPRHKITKRGQNVTFRCDPISEHNRLYWYRQTLGQGPEFLTYFQNEAQLEKSRLLSDRFSAERPKGSFSTLEIQRTEQGDSAMYLCASSVGTSGEPWRDEQYFGPGTRLTVT.

The chain recombines TRBV28 with TRBJ2-3; D is possibly TRBD2 (8 bases). Trimming took 4 bases from V and 4 from J, leaving 24 bases between them. Looked up from germline, CDR1 is MDHEN and CDR2 is SYDVKM. The CDR3 loop spans 18 amino acids. CDR3 residues: CASSSQVAGQTRPDTQYF. CDR3 DNA sequence: TGTGCCAGCAGTTCCCAAGTAGCGGGACAGACCCGTCCAGATACGCAGTATTTT.